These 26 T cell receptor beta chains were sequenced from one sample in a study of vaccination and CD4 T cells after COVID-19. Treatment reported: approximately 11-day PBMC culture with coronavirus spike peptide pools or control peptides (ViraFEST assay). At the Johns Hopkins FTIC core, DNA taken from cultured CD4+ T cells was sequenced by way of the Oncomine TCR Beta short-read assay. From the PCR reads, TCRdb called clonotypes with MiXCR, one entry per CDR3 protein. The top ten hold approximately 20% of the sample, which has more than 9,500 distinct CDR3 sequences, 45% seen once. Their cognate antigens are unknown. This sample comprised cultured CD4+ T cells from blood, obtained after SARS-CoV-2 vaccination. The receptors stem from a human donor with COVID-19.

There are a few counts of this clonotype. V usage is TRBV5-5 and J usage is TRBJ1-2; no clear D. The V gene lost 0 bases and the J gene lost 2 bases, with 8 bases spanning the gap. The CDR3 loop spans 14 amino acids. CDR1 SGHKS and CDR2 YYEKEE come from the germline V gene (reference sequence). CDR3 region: CASSLGRTNYGYTF. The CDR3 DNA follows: TGTGCCAGCAGCTTGGGACGGACCAACTATGGCTACACCTTC.

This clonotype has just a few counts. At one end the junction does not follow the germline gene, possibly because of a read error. CDR3 residues: CSARGRSGGPNTGELFF. In DNA form, the CDR3 reads TGCAGTGCCAGAGGCAGGAGCGGGGGCCCGAACACCGGGGAGCTGTTTTTT. This chain uses TRBV20-1 with TRBJ2-2; 8 bases are a match to TRBD2. Germline values: CDR1 DFQATT, CDR2 SNEGSKA (reference sequence). The CDR3 is 17 amino acids.

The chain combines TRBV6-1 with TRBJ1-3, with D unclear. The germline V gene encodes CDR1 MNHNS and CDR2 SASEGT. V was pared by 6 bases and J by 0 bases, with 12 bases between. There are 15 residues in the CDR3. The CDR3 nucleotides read TGTGCCAGCAGCGGAGGGTTGAGCTCTGGAAACACCATATATTTT. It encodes CASSGGLSSGNTIYF.

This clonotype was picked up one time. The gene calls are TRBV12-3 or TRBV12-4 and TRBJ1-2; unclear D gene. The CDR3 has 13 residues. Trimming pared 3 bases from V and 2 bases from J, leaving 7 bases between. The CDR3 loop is CASSLSENYGYTF. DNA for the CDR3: TGTGCCAGCAGTTTGAGCGAGAACTATGGCTACACCTTC.

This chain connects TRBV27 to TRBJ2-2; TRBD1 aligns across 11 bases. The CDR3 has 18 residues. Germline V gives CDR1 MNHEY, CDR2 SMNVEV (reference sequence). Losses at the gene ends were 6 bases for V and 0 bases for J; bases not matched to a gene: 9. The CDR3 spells CASRYRGQGGSNTGELFF. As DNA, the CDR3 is TGTGCCAGCAGGTACAGGGGACAGGGGGGCTCGAACACCGGGGAGCTGTTTTTT.

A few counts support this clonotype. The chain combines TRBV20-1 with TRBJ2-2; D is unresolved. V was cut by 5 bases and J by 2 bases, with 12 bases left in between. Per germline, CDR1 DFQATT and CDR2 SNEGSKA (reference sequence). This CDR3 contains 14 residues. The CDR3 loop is CSARTNSNTGELFF. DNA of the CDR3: TGCAGTGCTCGAACTAACTCCAACACCGGGGAGCTGTTTTTT.

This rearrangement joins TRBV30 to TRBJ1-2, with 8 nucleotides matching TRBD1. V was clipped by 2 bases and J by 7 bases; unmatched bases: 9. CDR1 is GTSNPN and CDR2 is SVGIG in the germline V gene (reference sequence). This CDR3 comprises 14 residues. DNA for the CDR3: TGTGCCTGGAGTACGGACAGGGAGATTGGTGGCTACACCTTC. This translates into CAWSTDREIGGYTF.

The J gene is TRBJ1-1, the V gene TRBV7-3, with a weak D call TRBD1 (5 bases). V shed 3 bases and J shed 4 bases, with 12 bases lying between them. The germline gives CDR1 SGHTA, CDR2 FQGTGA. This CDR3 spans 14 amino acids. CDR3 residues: CASSFGAGSTEAFF. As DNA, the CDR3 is TGTGCCAGCAGCTTCGGGGCGGGGAGCACTGAAGCTTTCTTT.

The CDR3 region has the DNA TGTGCCAGCAGCTTAGTGGCAGGGGCTAGGGACACTGAAGCTTTCTTT. Translating gives CASSLVAGARDTEAFF. The V call is TRBV7-8, the J call TRBJ1-1; possibly TRBD1 for D (6 bases). Looked up from germline, CDR1 is SGHVS and CDR2 is FQNEAQ. V was trimmed by 1 base and J by 3 bases, leaving 15 bases between them. The CDR3 has 16 residues. Supplemented by reference TRBV7-8 and TRBJ1-1, the full variable domain reads GAGVSQSPRYKVAKRGQDVALRCDPISGHVSLFWYQQALGQGPEFLTYFQNEAQLDKSGLPSDRFFAERPEGSVSTLKIQRTQQEDSAVYLCASSLVAGARDTEAFFGQGTRLTVV.

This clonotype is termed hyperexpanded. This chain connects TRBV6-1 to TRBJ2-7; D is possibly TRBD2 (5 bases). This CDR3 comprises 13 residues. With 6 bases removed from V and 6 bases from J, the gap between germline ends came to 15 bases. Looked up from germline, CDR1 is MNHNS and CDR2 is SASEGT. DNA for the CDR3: TGTGCCAGCAGCGGGGTGGAGGACGGCGAGCAGTACTTC. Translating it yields CASSGVEDGEQYF.

CDR3 protein: CASSEGLNNSPLHF. The CDR3 coding sequence is TGCGCCAGCAGCGAGGGACTTAATAATTCACCCCTCCACTTT. The chain combines TRBV5-1 with TRBJ1-6; D is possibly TRBD1 (5 bases). Trimming pared 4 bases from V and 5 bases from J, leaving 10 bases between. Germline V lookup: CDR1 SGHRS, CDR2 YFSETQ. This CDR3 comprises 14 residues.

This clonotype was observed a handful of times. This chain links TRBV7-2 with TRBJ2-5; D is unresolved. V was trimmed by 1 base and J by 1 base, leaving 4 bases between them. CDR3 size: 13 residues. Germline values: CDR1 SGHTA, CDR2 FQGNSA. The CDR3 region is CASSLGGQETQYF. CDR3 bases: TGTGCCAGCAGCTTAGGGGGCCAAGAGACCCAGTACTTC.

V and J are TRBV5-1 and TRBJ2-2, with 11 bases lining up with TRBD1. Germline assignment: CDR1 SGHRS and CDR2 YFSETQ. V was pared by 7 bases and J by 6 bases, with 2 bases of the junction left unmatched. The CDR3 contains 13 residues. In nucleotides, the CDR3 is TGCGCCAGCGGGACAGGGGGATCCGGGGAGCTGTTTTTT. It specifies CASGTGGSGELFF.

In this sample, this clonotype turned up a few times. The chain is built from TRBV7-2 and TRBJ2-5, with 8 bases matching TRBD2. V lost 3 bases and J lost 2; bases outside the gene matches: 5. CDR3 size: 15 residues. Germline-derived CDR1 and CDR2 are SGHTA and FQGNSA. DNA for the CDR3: TGTGCCAGCAGCTTGACTAGCGTACCGCAAGAGACCCAGTACTTC. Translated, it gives CASSLTSVPQETQYF.

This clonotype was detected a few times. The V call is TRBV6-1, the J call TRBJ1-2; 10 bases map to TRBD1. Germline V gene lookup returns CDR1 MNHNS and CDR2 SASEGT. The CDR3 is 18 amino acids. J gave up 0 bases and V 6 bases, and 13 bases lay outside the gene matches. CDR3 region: CASSRTAGQGGPNYGYTF. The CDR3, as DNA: TGTGCCAGCAGCCGGACCGCAGGACAGGGGGGCCCTAACTATGGCTACACCTTC.

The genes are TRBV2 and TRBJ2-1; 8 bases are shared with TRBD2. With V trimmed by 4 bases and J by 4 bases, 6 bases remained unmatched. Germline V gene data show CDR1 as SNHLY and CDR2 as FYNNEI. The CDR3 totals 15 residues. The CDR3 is CASSVPGGGYNEQFF. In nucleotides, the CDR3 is TGTGCCAGCAGTGTCCCGGGGGGGGGGTACAATGAGCAGTTCTTC. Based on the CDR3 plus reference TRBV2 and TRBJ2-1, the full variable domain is EPEVTQTPSHQVTQMGQEVILRCVPISNHLYFYWYRQILGQKVEFLVSFYNNEISEKSEIFDDQFSVERPDGSNFTLKIRSTKLEDSAMYFCASSVPGGGYNEQFFGPGTRLTVL.

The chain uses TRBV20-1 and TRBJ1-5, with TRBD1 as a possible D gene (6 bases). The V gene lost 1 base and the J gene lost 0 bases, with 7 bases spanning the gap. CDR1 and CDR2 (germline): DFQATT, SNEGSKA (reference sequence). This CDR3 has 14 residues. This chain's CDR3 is CSARGGHSNQPQHF. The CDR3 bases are TGCAGTGCTAGAGGGGGACATAGCAATCAGCCCCAGCATTTT.

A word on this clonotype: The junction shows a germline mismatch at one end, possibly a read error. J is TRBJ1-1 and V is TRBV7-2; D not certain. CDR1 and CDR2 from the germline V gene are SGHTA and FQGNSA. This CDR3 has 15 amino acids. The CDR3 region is CASSLGRLGNPEAFF. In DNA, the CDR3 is TGTGCCAGCAGCTTAGGGAGGCTGGGGAACCCTGAAGCTTTCTTT.

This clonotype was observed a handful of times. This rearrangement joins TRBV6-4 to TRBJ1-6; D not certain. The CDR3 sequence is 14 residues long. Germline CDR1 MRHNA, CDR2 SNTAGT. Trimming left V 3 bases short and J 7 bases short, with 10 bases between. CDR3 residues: CASSDSYSNSPLHF. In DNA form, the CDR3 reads TGTGCCAGCAGTGATAGTTACAGCAATTCACCCCTCCACTTT.

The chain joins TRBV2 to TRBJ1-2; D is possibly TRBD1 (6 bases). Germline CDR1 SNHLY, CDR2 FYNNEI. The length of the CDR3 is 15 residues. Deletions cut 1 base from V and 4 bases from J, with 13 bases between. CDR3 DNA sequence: TGTGCCAGCAGTGAAGGGGGGGGGCTTGTCTATGGCTACACCTTC. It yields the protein CASSEGGGLVYGYTF.

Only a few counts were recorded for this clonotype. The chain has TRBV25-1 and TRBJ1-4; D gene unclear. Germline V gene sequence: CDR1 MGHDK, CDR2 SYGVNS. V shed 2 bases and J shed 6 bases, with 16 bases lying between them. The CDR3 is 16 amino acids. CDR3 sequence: CASSERGLVLDEKLFF. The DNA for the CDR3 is TGTGCCAGCAGTGAACGAGGCCTGGTTCTGGATGAAAAACTGTTTTTT.

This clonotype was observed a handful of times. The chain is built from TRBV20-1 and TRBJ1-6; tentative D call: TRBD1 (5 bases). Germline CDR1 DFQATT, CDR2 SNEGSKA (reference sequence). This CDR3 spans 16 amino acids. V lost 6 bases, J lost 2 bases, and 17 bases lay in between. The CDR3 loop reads CSAPMGGNTYNSPLHF. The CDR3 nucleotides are TGCAGTGCCCCCATGGGGGGGAATACCTATAATTCACCCCTCCACTTT.

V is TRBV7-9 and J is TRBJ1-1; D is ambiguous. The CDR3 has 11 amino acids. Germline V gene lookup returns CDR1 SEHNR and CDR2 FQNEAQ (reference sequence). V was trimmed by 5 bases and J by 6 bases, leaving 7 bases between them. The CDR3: CASSREAEAFF. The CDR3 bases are TGTGCCAGCAGCCGCGAGGCTGAAGCTTTCTTT.

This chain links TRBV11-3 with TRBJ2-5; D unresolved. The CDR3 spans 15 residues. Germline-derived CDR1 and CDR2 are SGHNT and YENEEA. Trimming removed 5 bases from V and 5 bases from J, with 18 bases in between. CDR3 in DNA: TGTGCCAGCAGCCCCCCCCCCTCCTCGGGTGAGACCCAGTACTTC. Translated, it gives CASSPPPSSGETQYF.

This CDR3 is CASSLGGFSNQPQHF. The DNA of the CDR3 is TGTGCCAGCAGCTTAGGGGGGTTTAGCAATCAGCCCCAGCATTTT. The gene calls are TRBV7-8 and TRBJ1-5; possibly TRBD1 for D (5 bases). The V end lost 1 base, the J end lost 0 bases, and 7 bases lay between the germline ends. Looked up from germline, CDR1 is SGHVS and CDR2 is FQNEAQ. The CDR3 is 15 residues long. Filled out from reference TRBV7-8 and TRBJ1-5, the complete variable domain reads GAGVSQSPRYKVAKRGQDVALRCDPISGHVSLFWYQQALGQGPEFLTYFQNEAQLDKSGLPSDRFFAERPEGSVSTLKIQRTQQEDSAVYLCASSLGGFSNQPQHFGDGTRLSIL.

The CDR3 here is CASSESGSYYGYTF. CDR3 nucleotide sequence: TGTGCCAGCAGTGAATCTGGCAGCTACTATGGCTACACCTTC. V usage is TRBV2 and J usage is TRBJ1-2; unclear D gene. Trimming pared 2 bases from V and 3 bases from J, leaving 10 bases between. The CDR3 has 14 amino acids. Germline V gene lookup returns CDR1 SNHLY and CDR2 FYNNEI.